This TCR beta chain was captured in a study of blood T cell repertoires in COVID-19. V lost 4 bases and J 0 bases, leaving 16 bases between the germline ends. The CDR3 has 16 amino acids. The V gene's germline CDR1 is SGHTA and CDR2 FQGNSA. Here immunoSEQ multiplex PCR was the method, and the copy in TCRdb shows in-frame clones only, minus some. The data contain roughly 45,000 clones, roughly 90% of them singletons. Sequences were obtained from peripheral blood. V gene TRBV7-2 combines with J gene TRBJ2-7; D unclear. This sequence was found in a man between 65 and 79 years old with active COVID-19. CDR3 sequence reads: CASSSSAVLSSYEQYF. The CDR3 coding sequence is TGTGCCAGCAGCTCCAGCGCGGTCCTAAGCTCCTACGAGCAGTACTTC.